This TCR beta chain derives from a study of T cells in Graves' hyperthyroidism and ophthalmopathy. Whole-study results and caveats: Onset of ophthalmopathy came a median approximately 6.8 months after the model predicted it.

Trimming removed 0 bases from V and 8 bases from J, with 10 bases in between. The CDR3 runs 12 residues. Germline loops: CDR1 SQVTM, CDR2 ANQGSEA. The diagnostic basis comprised clinical symptoms, serum thyroxine and TRAb, thyroid ultrasound and orbital computed tomography. This clonotype was observed a handful of times. The antigen is unknown. It was RNA transcripts that yielded the amplified TCR beta CDR3 regions. In the first-round RT-PCR of the TCR CDR3, the HTBI primer set was used. TCRdb recomputed calls from the multiplex PCR reads with MiXCR, one row per CDR3 protein. Of about 700,000 distinct CDR3 sequences in the sample, just under 45% were seen once.

The clonotype originates from an adult man with Graves' disease, either hyperthyroidism or ophthalmopathy (not recorded which). The specimen was peripheral blood or thyroid tissue (not recorded which). The chain is built from TRBV29-1 and TRBJ1-1; D may be TRBD1 (6 bases). The CDR3 DNA follows: TGCAGCGTTGAAGAACCAACAGGGGAAGCTTTCTTT. Translating gives CSVEEPTGEAFF.